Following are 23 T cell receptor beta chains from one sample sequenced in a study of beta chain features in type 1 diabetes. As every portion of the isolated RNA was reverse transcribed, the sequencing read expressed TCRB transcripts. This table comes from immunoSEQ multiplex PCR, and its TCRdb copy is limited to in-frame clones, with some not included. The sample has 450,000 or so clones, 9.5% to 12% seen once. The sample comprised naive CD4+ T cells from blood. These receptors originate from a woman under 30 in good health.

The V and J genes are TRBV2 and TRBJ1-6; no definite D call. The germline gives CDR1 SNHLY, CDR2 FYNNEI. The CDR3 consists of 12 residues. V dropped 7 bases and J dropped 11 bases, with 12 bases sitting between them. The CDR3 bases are TGTGCCAGCATGGAGGGATCGACACCCCTCCACTTT. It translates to CASMEGSTPLHF. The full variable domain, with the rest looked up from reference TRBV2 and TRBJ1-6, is EPEVTQTPSHQVTQMGQEVILRCVPISNHLYFYWYRQILGQKVEFLVSFYNNEISEKSEIFDDQFSVERPDGSNFTLKIRSTKLEDSAMYFCASMEGSTPLHFGNGTRLTVT.

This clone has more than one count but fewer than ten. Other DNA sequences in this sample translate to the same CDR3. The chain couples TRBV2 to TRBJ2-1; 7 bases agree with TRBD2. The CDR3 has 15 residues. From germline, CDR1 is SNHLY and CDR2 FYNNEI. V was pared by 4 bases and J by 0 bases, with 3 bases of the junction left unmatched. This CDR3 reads CASSVSGGSYNEQFF. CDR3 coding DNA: TGTGCCAGCAGTGTATCGGGGGGCTCCTACAATGAGCAGTTCTTC.

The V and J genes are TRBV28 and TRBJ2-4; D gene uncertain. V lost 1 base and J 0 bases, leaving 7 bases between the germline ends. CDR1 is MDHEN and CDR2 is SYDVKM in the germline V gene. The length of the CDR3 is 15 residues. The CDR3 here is CASSLLGLAKNIQYF. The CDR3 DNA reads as TGTGCCAGCAGTTTATTAGGTTTAGCCAAAAACATTCAGTACTTC.

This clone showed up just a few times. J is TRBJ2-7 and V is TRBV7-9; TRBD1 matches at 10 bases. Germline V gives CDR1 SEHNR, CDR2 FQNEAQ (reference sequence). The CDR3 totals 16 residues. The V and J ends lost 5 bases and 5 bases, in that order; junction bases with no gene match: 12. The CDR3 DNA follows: TGTGCCAGCAGCGACCGTCGACAGGGGGCGCGGAACGAGCAGTACTTC. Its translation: CASSDRRQGARNEQYF. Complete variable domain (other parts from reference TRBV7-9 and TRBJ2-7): DTGVSQNPRHKITKRGQNVTFRCDPISEHNRLYWYRQTLGQGPEFLTYFQNEAQLEKSRLLSDRFSAERPKGSFSTLEIQRTEQGDSAMYLCASSDRRQGARNEQYFGPGTRLTVT.

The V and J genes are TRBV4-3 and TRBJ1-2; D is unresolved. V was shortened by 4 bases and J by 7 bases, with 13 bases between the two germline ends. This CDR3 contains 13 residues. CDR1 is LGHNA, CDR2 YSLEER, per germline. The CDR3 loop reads CASSPQREGGYTF. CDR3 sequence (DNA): TGCGCCAGCAGCCCCCAGCGGGAGGGTGGCTACACCTTC.

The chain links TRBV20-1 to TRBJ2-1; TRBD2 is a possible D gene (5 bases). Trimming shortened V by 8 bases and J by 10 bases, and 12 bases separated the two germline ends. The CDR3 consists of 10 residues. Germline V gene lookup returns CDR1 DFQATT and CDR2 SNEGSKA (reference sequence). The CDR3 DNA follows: TGCAGTCCTCCCGAGCGGGAGCAGTTCTTC. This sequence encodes CSPPEREQFF.

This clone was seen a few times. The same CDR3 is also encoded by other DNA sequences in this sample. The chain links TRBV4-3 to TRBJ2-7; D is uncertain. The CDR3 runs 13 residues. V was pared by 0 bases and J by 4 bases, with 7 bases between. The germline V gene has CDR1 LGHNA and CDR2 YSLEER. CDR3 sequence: CASSQDLPYEQYF. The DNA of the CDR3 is TGCGCCAGCAGCCAAGATCTTCCTTACGAGCAGTACTTC.

CDR3 in amino acids: CASSIARSPLHF. As DNA, the CDR3 is TGTGCCAGTAGTATAGCACGGTCACCCCTCCACTTT. The V gene is TRBV19, the J gene TRBJ1-6; D gene ambiguous. CDR3 length: 12 residues. CDR1 is LNHDA, CDR2 SQIVND, per germline (reference sequence). The V gene lost 1 base and the J gene lost 10 bases, with 5 bases spanning the gap.

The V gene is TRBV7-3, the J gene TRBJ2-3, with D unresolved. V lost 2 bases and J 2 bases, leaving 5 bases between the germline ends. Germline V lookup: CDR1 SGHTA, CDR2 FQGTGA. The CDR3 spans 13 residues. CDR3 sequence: CASSLGFTDTQYF. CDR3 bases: TGTGCCAGCAGCTTAGGCTTCACAGATACGCAGTATTTT.

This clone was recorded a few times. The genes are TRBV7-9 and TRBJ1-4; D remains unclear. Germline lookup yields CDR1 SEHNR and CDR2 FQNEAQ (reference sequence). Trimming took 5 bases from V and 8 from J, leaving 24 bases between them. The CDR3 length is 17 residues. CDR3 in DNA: TGTGCCAGCAGCCACAAGGCCCGGACCGCTCATGGGGAAAAACTGTTTTTT. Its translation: CASSHKARTAHGEKLFF.

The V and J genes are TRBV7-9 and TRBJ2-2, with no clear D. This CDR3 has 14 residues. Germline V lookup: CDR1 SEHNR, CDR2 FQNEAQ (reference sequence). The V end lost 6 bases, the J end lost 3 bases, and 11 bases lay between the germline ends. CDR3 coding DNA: TGTGCCAGCAGGGCCACGGGTGACACCGGGGAGCTGTTTTTT. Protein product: CASRATGDTGELFF.

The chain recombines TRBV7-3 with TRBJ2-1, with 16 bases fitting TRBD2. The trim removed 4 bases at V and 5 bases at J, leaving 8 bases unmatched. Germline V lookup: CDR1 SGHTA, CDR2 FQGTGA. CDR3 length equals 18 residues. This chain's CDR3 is CASSSRGTSGRAHNEQFF. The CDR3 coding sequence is TGTGCCAGCAGCTCTAGGGGGACTAGCGGGAGGGCCCACAATGAGCAGTTCTTC.

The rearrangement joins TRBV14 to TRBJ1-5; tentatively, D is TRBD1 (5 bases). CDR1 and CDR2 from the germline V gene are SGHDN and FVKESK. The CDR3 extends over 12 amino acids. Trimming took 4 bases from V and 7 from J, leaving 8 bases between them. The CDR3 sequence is CASSRRGQPQHF. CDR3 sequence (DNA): TGTGCCAGCAGCCGGAGGGGACAGCCCCAGCATTTT.

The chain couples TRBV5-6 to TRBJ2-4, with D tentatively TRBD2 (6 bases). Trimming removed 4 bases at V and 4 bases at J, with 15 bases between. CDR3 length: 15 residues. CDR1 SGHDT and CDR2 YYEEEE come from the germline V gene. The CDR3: CASSERGWTKNIQYF. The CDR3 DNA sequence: TGTGCCAGCAGCGAACGGGGGTGGACGAAAAACATTCAGTACTTC.

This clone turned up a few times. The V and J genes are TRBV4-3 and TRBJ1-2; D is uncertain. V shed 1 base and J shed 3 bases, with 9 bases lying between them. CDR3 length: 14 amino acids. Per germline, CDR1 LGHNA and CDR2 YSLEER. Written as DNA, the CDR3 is TGCGCCAGCAGCCAAGTCCGGGTTGACTATGGCTACACCTTC. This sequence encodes CASSQVRVDYGYTF.

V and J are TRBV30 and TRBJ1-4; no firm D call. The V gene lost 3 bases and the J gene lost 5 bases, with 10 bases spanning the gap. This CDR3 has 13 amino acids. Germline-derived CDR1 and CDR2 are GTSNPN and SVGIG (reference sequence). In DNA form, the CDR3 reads TGTGCCTGGAGCCAAAACCGAAATGAAAAACTGTTTTTT. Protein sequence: CAWSQNRNEKLFF.

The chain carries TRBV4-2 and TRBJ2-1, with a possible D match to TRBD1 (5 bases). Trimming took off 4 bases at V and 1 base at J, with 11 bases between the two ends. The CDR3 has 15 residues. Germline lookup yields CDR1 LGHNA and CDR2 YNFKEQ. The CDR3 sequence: CASSLSSGSYNEQFF. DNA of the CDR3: TGTGCCAGCAGCCTATCTTCAGGGTCCTACAATGAGCAGTTCTTC.

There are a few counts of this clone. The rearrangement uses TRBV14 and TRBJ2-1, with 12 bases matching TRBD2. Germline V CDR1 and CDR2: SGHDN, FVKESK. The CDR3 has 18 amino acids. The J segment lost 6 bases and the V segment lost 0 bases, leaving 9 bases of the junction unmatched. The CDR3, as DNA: TGTGCCAGCAGCCAAGACAAGTTCGGACTAGCGGGATTCAATGAGCAGTTCTTC. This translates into CASSQDKFGLAGFNEQFF.

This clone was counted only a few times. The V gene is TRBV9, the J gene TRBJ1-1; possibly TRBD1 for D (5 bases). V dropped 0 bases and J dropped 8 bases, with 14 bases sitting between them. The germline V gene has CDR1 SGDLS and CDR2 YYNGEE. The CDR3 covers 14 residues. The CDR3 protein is CASSVGGGFGEAFF. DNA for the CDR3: TGTGCCAGCAGCGTAGGTGGGGGTTTCGGCGAAGCTTTCTTT.

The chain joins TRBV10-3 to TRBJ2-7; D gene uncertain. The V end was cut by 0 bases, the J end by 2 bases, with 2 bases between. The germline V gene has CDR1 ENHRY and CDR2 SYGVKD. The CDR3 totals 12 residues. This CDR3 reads CAISESAYEQYV. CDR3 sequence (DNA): TGTGCCATCAGTGAGTCCGCCTACGAGCAGTACGTC.

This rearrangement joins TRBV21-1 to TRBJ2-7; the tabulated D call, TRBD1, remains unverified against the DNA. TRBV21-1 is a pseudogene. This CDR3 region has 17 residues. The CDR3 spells CASSKVSGTGSSYEQYV. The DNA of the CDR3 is TGTGCCAGCAGCAAAGTATCCGGGACAGGTTCCTCCTACGAGCAGTACGTC.

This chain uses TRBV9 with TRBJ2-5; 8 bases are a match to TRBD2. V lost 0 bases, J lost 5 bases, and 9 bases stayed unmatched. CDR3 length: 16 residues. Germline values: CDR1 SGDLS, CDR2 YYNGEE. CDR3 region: CASSVAVGLASETQYF. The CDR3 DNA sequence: TGTGCCAGCAGCGTAGCAGTTGGACTAGCTTCGGAGACCCAGTACTTC.

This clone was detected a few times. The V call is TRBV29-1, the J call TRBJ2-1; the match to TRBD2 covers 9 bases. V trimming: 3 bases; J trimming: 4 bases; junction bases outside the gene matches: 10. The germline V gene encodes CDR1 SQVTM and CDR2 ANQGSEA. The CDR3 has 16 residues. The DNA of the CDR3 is TGCAGCGTTGAGGGGGAGCTAGCGGGACCTTACAATGAGCAGTTCTTC. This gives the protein CSVEGELAGPYNEQFF.